The present T cell receptor (beta chain) was sequenced within a study of shared clonotypes between healthy human individuals (TCRdb year 2020). General notes on the study: The cohort included a few men and a couple of women between 18 and 49 years of age. For each donor, CD4 naive and CD4 memory were each given three plates, CD8 naive was given two plates, and CD8 memory was given one plate. To estimate repertoire size and how much clonotype sharing occurs between individuals, the study deeply sequenced the blood TCR repertoires of 5 or 6 healthy adults. Leukapheresis yielded between about 0.94 and 10 billion PBMCs per donor. Different laboratories and diverse techniques were used to prepare libraries and sequence TCR repertoires, to increase sequencing depth and limit assay-specific biases.

Via the germline V gene (reference sequence), CDR1 is SGHNT and CDR2 YYREEE. For this chain, trimming is 5 bases at the V end and 0 bases at the J end, and the number of junction bases without a gene match is 6. The cysteine opens and the phenylalanine closes a CDR3 of 15 amino acids. The kept DNA is CDR3 alone, 45 bases in frame from the first base. CD8 naive samples consisted of CD45RO-negative cells that were positively selected for CCR7, yielding a CD45RA+CCR7+ population without TemRA cells. Donors were healthy HIV-negative adults with no recently reported acute infections or vaccinations. All donors were Caucasian adults living in Nashville, Tennessee, USA. Blood was collected by leukapheresis, and PBMCs were isolated by Ficoll-Histopaque density gradient centrifugation and then cryopreserved in liquid nitrogen vapor phase. Purity and quantity of every magnetically sorted T cell population were checked by analytical flow cytometry. Genomic DNA was isolated from each sorted fraction and quantified by UV absorbance on a Nanodrop 2000c.

Paper-wide results and their limitations: Higher generation probabilities were observed for clonotypes shared by all four sorted-subset donors than for non-shared clonotypes. Larger estimated clonotype richness was generally found for naive subsets than for memory subsets. Sampling was restricted to blood, and TCR repertoires in tissue are likely to differ from TCR repertoires in blood. Rarefaction of sorted-subset datasets indicated incomplete sequencing despite the large sequencing depth. When a handful of donors were compared, the shared fraction of clonotypes was about 5% for naive CD4, roughly 3.4% for naive CD8, 2.3% for memory CD4, and roughly 0.4% for memory CD8. Pairwise subsampling led to the expectation that sequencing depth would affect the degree of clonotype sharing among donors. Because the study included only a small number of donors, the genetic and exposure-history diversity represented was limited.

Note on this clone: No cognate antigen has been identified for it. Base qualities are not recorded, but no much larger clone differs from it by a single base.

Using the deep immunoSEQ assay, multiplex PCR amplified TCR CDR3 regions from genomic DNA. Extracted genomic DNA from each cell subset was spread evenly across all wells of several immunoSEQ 96-well plates, with each plate serving as a replicate. For sorted subsets, approximately 210 ng of genomic DNA, equivalent to 25,000 to 35,000 T cell genomes, went into each replicate PCR. Purified libraries were measured with a Qubit 3.0 fluorometer, size-checked on a Bioanalyzer 2100, and measured again with the KAPA Library Quantification kit. Every immunoSEQ 96-well plate was sequenced on a separate single-read 150-cycle Illumina NextSeq 550 flow cell. As for the original processing: Because only junctional sequences without quality scores were contained in the immunoSEQ output, filtering matching that applied to full-length reads could not be performed. To assign V/J genes and CDR3, sequences were annotated against IMGT germline references using PyIR, a Python wrapper for IgBLAST v1.9. Any read was removed if the V/J assignment was weak (E-value above 1e-6), the CDR3 was missing, or the read contained stop codons, out-of-frame junctions, or ambiguous translated residues. V3J clonotypes were defined by identical inferred V gene, J gene, and CDR3 amino acid sequence. The percentage overlap between two repertoires was calculated by dividing the number of shared unique clonotypes by the size of the smaller repertoire. Three approaches were used to assess repertoire richness: RTK rarefaction, the Chao1 estimator, and Recon v2.1 estimates of unobserved clonotypes. For all TCRbeta clonotypes obtained by the gDNA method from a few donors, generation probabilities were computed with OLGA. TCRdb obtained this table from immuneACCESS and retained in-frame rearrangements with V and J assigned. These tables miss some clones; where compared with another copy, unresolved V genes account for less than half of the shortfall, and the remainder is unexplained. That table furnishes V, J and clone size, whereas the DNA furnished D and trimming. For this sample the table gives about 2.1 million clones, of which around 95% were detected only once. The top ten clones comprise approximately 1.7% of the sample.

Sequences were obtained from naive CD8+ T cells from PBMCs. This sample's cell subset or site label indicates: CD45RA+CCR7+. The clonotype originates from a man younger than 30 in good health. Some clones in this sample may be carry-over from other donors' samples. The sequence joins TRBV5-4 to TRBJ2-3, with 7 junctional bases fitting TRBD1. The sequenced DNA is TGTGCCAGCAGAGAGGGACAGCCTAGCACAGATACGCAGTATTTT. It translates as CASREGQPSTDTQYF.